This TCR beta chain emerged from a study of blood T cells in healthy people across ages. Through a sample-barcoded 5' primer and a J-beta primer mix, a second PCR was run for roughly 7 to 12 cycles. TCRdb reprocessed the 5' RACE reads with MiXCR, giving one entry per CDR3 protein. Here the sample spans some 890,000 distinct CDR3 sequences, approximately 32% being singletons. This CDR3 comprises 17 residues. V gave up 5 bases and J gave up 0 bases, with 14 bases separating them. From germline, CDR1 is SGHTA and CDR2 FQGTGA. The same data also contributed to another study, on T cells of mothers and their children. This second study notes: Each child gave about 3 million TCR beta CDR3 reads (each mother, over 9.5 million). Across the analysis, no persistent microchimeric T cell clones were detected.

This TCR was sampled from a middle-aged woman in good health. The gene calls are TRBV7-3 and TRBJ2-6, with a possible D match to TRBD2 (6 bases). Sequenced material: blood. CDR3: CASSPAGSPSGANVLTF. In nucleotides, the CDR3 is TGTGCCAGCAGCCCGGCGGGGTCCCCCTCTGGGGCCAACGTCCTGACTTTC.